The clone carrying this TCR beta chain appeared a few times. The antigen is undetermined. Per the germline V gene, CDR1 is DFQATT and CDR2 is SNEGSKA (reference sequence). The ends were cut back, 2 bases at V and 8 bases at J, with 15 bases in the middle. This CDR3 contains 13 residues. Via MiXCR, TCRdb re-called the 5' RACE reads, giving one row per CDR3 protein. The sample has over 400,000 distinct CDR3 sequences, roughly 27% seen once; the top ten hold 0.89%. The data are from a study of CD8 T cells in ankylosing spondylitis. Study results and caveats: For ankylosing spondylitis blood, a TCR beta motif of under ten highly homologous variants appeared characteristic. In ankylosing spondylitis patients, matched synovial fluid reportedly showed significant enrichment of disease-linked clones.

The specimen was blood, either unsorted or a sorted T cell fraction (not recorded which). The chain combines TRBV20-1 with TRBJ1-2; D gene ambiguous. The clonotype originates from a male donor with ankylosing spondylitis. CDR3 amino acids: CSARIGSNRGYTF. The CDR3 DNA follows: TGCAGTGCTAGAATCGGCTCCAATCGGGGCTACACCTTC.